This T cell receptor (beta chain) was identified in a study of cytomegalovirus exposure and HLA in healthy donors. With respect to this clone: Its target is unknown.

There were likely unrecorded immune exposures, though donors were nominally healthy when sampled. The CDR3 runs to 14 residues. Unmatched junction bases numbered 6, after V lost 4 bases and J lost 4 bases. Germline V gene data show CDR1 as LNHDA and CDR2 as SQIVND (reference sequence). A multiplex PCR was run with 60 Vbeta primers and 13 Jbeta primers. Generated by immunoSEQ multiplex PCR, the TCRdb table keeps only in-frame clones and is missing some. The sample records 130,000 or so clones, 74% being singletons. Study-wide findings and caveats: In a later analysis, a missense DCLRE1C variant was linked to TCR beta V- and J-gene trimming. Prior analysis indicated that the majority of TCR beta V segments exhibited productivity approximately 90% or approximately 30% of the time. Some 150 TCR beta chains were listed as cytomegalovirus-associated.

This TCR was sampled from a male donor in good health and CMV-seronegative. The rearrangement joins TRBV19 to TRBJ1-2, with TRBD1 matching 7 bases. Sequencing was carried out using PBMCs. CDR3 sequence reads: CASSTRDSLYGYTF. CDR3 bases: TGTGCCAGTAGTACCCGGGACAGCCTCTATGGCTACACCTTC.